This T cell receptor (beta chain) comes out of a study of T cell repertoires in cytomegalovirus infection. Overall study context: Public TCR beta signatures indicated both CMV infection and matching HLA type. Whole-study results and caveats: Summed frequency of public TCR beta families distinguished CMV carriers with the relevant HLA. The study found HLA-C-restricted CMV-specific TCR beta clonotypes dominating the ex vivo response.

This clonotype was observed a handful of times. Its antigen remains unknown. A single record per CDR3 protein comes from TCRdb applying MiXCR to the reads. Here the sample spans 200,000 to 300,000 distinct CDR3 sequences, roughly 9% being singletons. The CDR3 extends over 18 amino acids. Germline CDR1 and CDR2: KGHSH and LQKENI. V lost 3 bases to trimming and J lost 3 bases, with 18 bases between them. This chain connects TRBV18 to TRBJ2-6; maybe TRBD1 (5 bases). This receptor was taken from a human donor in good health (CMV status not recorded). Some clones in this sample may be carry-over from other donors' samples. The sequenced sample was PBMCs. The CDR3 spells CASSPVRQGGFGANVLTF. In DNA form, the CDR3 reads TGTGCCAGCTCACCGGTCCGGCAGGGTGGCTTTGGGGCCAACGTCCTGACTTTC.